This TCR beta chain emerged from a study of blood T cell repertoires in COVID-19. Clinical history reported by participants formed the basis on which cohorts were assigned. The germline V gene encodes CDR1 ENHRY and CDR2 SYGVKD. V was clipped by 3 bases and J by 4 bases, with 7 bases between them. The length of the CDR3 is 13 residues. Produced via immunoSEQ multiplex PCR; TCRdb's table is partial and in-frame only. The data show hundreds of thousands of clones, more than 85% seen once. The sequenced sample consisted of PBMCs or T cells enriched from blood (not recorded which). The J gene is TRBJ1-5, the V gene TRBV10-3; D remains unclear. This TCR was sampled from a woman in her 50s who had recovered from COVID-19. CDR3: CAISDIENQPQHF. In nucleotides, the CDR3 is TGTGCCATCAGTGATATAGAGAATCAGCCCCAGCATTTT.